The entry below gives a single T cell receptor beta chain sequence along with its context. Its matching antigen is unknown. The CDR3 is 14 residues long. The V and J ends lost 5 bases and 4 bases, in that order; junction bases with no gene match: 5. CDR1 is MDHEN and CDR2 is SYDVKM in the germline V gene. Sequencing used immunoSEQ multiplex PCR; TCRdb keeps in-frame clones, though not all of them. The data show approximately 190,000 clones, with approximately 92% seen just once and roughly 1.3% held by the top ten. The source of the sample is a study of T cell responses to AZD1222 COVID-19 vaccine. General study findings and limits: Spike-specific TCR repertoires showed rising breadth and depth after two AZD1222 doses. Donor demographics were predominantly white British with a female majority; clonal diversity may be underestimated.

This chain links TRBV28 with TRBJ1-3, with TRBD1 matching over 7 bases. This sequence was found in an adult in good health. This sample comprised peripheral blood, obtained on day 0 of AZD1222 vaccination. Written as DNA, the CDR3 is TGTGCCAGCAGTACAGGGGCGAGGGGAAACACCATATATTTT. Its protein is CASSTGARGNTIYF.